Listed below are T cell receptor beta chains from one sample, sequenced in a study of blood T cell repertoires in COVID-19. Method: immunoSEQ multiplex PCR; TCRdb's copy keeps in-frame clones and lacks some. The table records tens of thousands of clones, approximately 92% of them present only once. Material: peripheral blood. The receptors stem from a woman aged 80 or over with acute or convalescent COVID-19. Both conserved end residues are part of each CDR3. D genes are given only for firm matches. Part of the rows lack a size; the others show once, few, many or a class for expanded clones.

d_gene | j_gene | v_gene | abundance | CDR3aa | CDR3nt
. | TRBJ1-4 | TRBV11-2 | . | CASSSPSRAVGEKLFF | TGTGCCAGCAGCTCTCCCTCCAGGGCGGTAGGCGAAAAACTGTTTTTT
. | TRBJ1-5 | TRBV4-2 | once | CASSQDREGPQHF | TGTGCCAGCAGCCAAGATCGTGAGGGTCCCCAGCATTTT
. | TRBJ1-6 | TRBV6-5 | . | CASSLTGGNSPLHF | TGTGCCAGCAGCTTGACCGGGGGTAATTCACCCCTCCACTTT
TRBD1 | TRBJ2-7 | TRBV5-1 | . | CASSPGTAFSYEQYF | TGCGCCAGCAGCCCCGGGACAGCCTTTTCCTACGAGCAGTACTTC
. | TRBJ2-3 | TRBV11-2 | . | CASSRRGSESTDTQYF | TGTGCCAGCAGCCGTCGTGGAAGCGAGAGCACAGATACGCAGTATTTT
TRBD1 | TRBJ2-3 | TRBV3-1/TRBV3-2 | . | CASSPSDRGNTDTQYF | TGTGCCAGCAGCCCCTCGGACAGGGGGAACACAGATACGCAGTATTTT
TRBD1 | TRBJ1-6 | TRBV7-2 | . | CASRRGQGRSPLHF | TGTGCCAGCAGGCGAGGACAGGGAAGGTCACCCCTCCACTTT
TRBD1 | TRBJ1-5 | TRBV6-1 | . | CASSEAVAGGQPQHF | TGTGCCAGCAGTGAAGCGGTGGCAGGGGGTCAGCCCCAGCATTTT
. | TRBJ1-3 | TRBV5-4 | . | CASSSGVSGNTIYF | TGTGCCAGCAGCTCGGGAGTCTCTGGAAACACCATATATTTT
. | TRBJ2-5 | TRBV5-4 | . | CASSIQGGRETQYF | TGTGCCAGCAGCATCCAGGGGGGAAGAGAGACCCAGTACTTC
. | TRBJ2-5 | TRBV18 | . | CASAPGITGFLETQYF | TGTGCCAGCGCTCCGGGGATTACGGGGTTTTTGGAGACCCAGTACTTC
TRBD2 | TRBJ2-1 | TRBV24-1 | . | CATSRRSGSSYNEQFF | TGTGCCACCAGTCGGAGGAGCGGGAGCTCCTACAATGAGCAGTTCTTC
. | TRBJ1-5 | TRBV6-5 | . | CASSTTGDNQPQHF | TGTGCCAGCAGTACTACGGGGGACAATCAGCCCCAGCATTTT
. | TRBJ2-6 | TRBV4-2 | . | CASSQYSSGANVLTF | TGTGCCAGCAGCCAATACAGCTCTGGGGCCAACGTCCTGACTTTC
TRBD1 | TRBJ1-2 | TRBV28 | . | CASSFPQGYEDGYTF | TGTGCCAGCAGTTTCCCACAGGGGTATGAGGATGGCTACACCTTC
. | TRBJ1-5 | TRBV27 | . | CASSSGGLGNQPQHF | TGTGCCAGCAGTAGTGGCGGCTTGGGCAATCAGCCCCAGCATTTT
. | TRBJ1-2 | TRBV18 | . | CASSPDSNYGYTF | TGTGCCAGCTCACCGGACAGTAACTATGGCTACACCTTC
. | TRBJ2-3 | TRBV7-9 | . | CASSSLGIRDTQYF | TGTGCCAGCAGCTCATTAGGTATCAGGGATACGCAGTATTTT
TRBD1 | TRBJ2-7 | TRBV2 | . | CASRTGVSYEQYF | TGTGCCAGCAGAACAGGGGTCTCCTACGAGCAGTACTTC
. | TRBJ1-4 | TRBV9 | . | CASSEGPHAYNEKLFF | TGTGCCAGCAGCGAGGGGCCCCACGCTTACAATGAAAAACTGTTTTTT
. | TRBJ2-5 | TRBV6-5 | . | CASSYRTVQETQYF | TGTGCCAGCAGCTATAGGACAGTCCAAGAGACCCAGTACTTC
TRBD2 | TRBJ2-1 | TRBV27 | . | CASSLERENEQFF | TGTGCCAGCAGCTTGGAGCGGGAGAATGAGCAGTTCTTC